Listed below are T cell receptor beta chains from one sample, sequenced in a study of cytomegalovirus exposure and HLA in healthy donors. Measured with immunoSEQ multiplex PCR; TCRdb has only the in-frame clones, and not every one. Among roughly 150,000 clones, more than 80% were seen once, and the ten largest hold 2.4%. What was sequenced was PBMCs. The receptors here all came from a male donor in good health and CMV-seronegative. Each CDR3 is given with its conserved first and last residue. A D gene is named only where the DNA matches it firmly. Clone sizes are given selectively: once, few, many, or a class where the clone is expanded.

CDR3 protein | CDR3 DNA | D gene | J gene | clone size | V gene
CASSIGAGAANTEAFF | TGTGCCAGTAGTATAGGGGCAGGGGCCGCGAACACTGAAGCTTTCTTT | . | TRBJ1-1 | . | TRBV19
CASSQDNGRAADEQYF | TGCGCCAGCAGCCAAGATAACGGGAGGGCGGCGGACGAGCAGTACTTC | TRBD2 | TRBJ2-7 | . | TRBV4-1
CASARDRASQPQHF | TGTGCCAGCGCCCGGGACAGGGCTAGTCAGCCCCAGCATTTT | TRBD1 | TRBJ1-5 | . | TRBV28
CASSTHRVSYNSPLHF | TGTGCCAGTAGTACCCACAGGGTCTCCTATAATTCACCCCTCCACTTT | . | TRBJ1-6 | . | TRBV19
CASSRSRGGSNIQYF | TGTGCCAGCAGTAGGTCGAGGGGGGGTTCGAACATTCAGTACTTC | . | TRBJ2-4 | . | TRBV28
CASSFAGSSYEQYF | TGTGCCAGCAGTTTCGCCGGGAGCTCCTACGAGCAGTACTTC | . | TRBJ2-7 | . | TRBV6-5
CATSRDRRPNTGELFF | TGTGCCACCAGCAGAGATCGCAGGCCCAACACCGGGGAGCTGTTTTTT | . | TRBJ2-2 | . | TRBV15
CASSIVAGAYNEQFF | TGTGCCAGTAGTATAGTAGCGGGGGCCTACAATGAGCAGTTCTTC | TRBD2 | TRBJ2-1 | . | TRBV19
CASRSRDYNEQFF | TGTGCCAGTAGATCCCGGGACTACAATGAGCAGTTCTTC | . | TRBJ2-1 | . | TRBV19
CASSRGLAGAGELFF | TGTGCCAGCAGCCGGGGACTAGCGGGAGCCGGGGAGCTGTTTTTT | TRBD2 | TRBJ2-2 | . | TRBV5-4
CASSYSRTTIAAFF | TGTGCCAGCAGTTACTCTCGCACAACAATCGCCGCTTTCTTT | . | TRBJ1-1 | . | TRBV6-5
CASSSGPRGRGNTEAFF | TGTGCCAGCAGCTCGGGGCCCAGGGGCAGGGGGAACACTGAAGCTTTCTTT | . | TRBJ1-1 | . | TRBV7-6
CASSGGQGYF | TGTGCCAGCAGTGGGGGACAGGGATACTTC | TRBD1 | TRBJ2-7 | . | TRBV2
CASSVGGQGAGGYGYTF | TGTGCCAGCAGCGTAGGAGGTCAGGGGGCAGGTGGCTATGGCTACACCTTC | TRBD1 | TRBJ1-2 | . | TRBV9
CASSKSGRRQETQYF | TGCGCCAGCAGTAAGAGCGGGAGGAGACAAGAGACCCAGTACTTC | TRBD2 | TRBJ2-5 | . | TRBV10-1
CASSMAQTTDTQYF | TGTGCCAGTAGTATGGCACAGACCACAGATACGCAGTATTTT | . | TRBJ2-3 | . | TRBV19
CASSRNQLAELQETQYF | TGCGCCAGCAGCCGAAACCAACTAGCGGAGTTACAAGAGACCCAGTACTTC | TRBD2 | TRBJ2-5 | once | TRBV5-1
CASSLFDGEYYEQYF | TGTGCCAGCAGCTTATTTGACGGGGAGTACTACGAGCAGTACTTC | . | TRBJ2-7 | . | TRBV7-2
CASGRGREQYF | TGTGCCAGCGGCAGGGGGCGTGAGCAGTACTTC | TRBD1 | TRBJ2-7 | few | TRBV27
CASSPTQGQPQHF | TGTGCCAGCAGTCCTACGCAGGGTCAGCCCCAGCATTTT | . | TRBJ1-5 | . | TRBV6-6
CASSPLAGALYEQYF | TGTGCCAGCAGCCCTCTAGCGGGGGCTTTGTACGAGCAGTACTTC | TRBD2 | TRBJ2-7 | . | TRBV7-2
CASSLLGTSQDTQYF | TGTGCCAGCAGCTTACTCGGGACTAGCCAGGATACGCAGTATTTT | TRBD2 | TRBJ2-3 | . | TRBV7-8
CASSLVADYGYPF | TGCGCCAGCAGCTTGGTGGCAGACTATGGCTACCCCTTC | . | TRBJ1-2 | . | TRBV5-1
CASSVAAVQETQYF | TGTGCCAGCAGCGTGGCTGCGGTACAAGAGACCCAGTACTTC | . | TRBJ2-5 | . | TRBV7-2
CASSLGSSYGYTF | TGTGCCAGCAGTTTAGGGAGTTCCTATGGCTACACCTTC | . | TRBJ1-2 | . | TRBV27
CASSRDTSYEQYF | TGTGCCTCAAGTAGGGACACGTCCTACGAGCAGTACTTC | . | TRBJ2-7 | once | TRBV30
CASSIGQGRTEAFF | TGTGCCAGCAGTATAGGACAGGGGAGGACTGAAGCTTTCTTT | TRBD1 | TRBJ1-1 | . | TRBV6-5
CASSLLEGGSTEAFF | TGTGCCAGCAGCTTGTTGGAGGGCGGGTCCACTGAAGCTTTCTTT | . | TRBJ1-1 | . | TRBV5-6
CASSLGGGTTQYF | TGTGCCAGCAGCTTGGGGGGGGGTACGACCCAGTACTTC | TRBD2 | TRBJ2-5 | . | TRBV5-6
CASRPGTSGVGGELFF | TGTGCCAGCAGGCCCGGGACTAGCGGGGTGGGCGGGGAGCTGTTTTTT | TRBD2 | TRBJ2-2 | . | TRBV9
CASSSQPGQSGYTF | TGTGCCAGCAGTAGTCAGCCGGGACAATCTGGCTACACCTTC | . | TRBJ1-2 | once | TRBV2
CASAYSPGTGGESDTQYF | TGTGCCAGCGCATATTCCCCCGGGACAGGGGGCGAGTCAGATACGCAGTATTTT | TRBD1 | TRBJ2-3 | . | TRBV28
CASSPREGSNPEAFF | TGCGCCAGCAGCCCCCGAGAGGGTTCTAACCCTGAAGCTTTCTTT | . | TRBJ1-1 | . | TRBV5-1
CASSDSRGKNQPQHF | TGTGCCAGCAGTGATAGCAGGGGAAAAAATCAGCCCCAGCATTTT | . | TRBJ1-5 | . | TRBV2
CASSHLGGKDSPLHF | TGCGCCAGCAGCCATCTCGGGGGGAAGGATTCACCCCTCCACTTT | . | TRBJ1-6 | . | TRBV5-1
CASSEVKTGTFLRPQHF | TGTGCCAGCAGTGAAGTCAAGACAGGGACCTTCTTGAGGCCCCAGCATTTT | TRBD1 | TRBJ1-5 | . | TRBV6-1
CASSISRGLVYEQYF | TGTGCCAGCAGCATAAGCAGGGGGCTAGTGTACGAGCAGTACTTC | TRBD1 | TRBJ2-7 | . | TRBV28
CASSDSGVYTGELFF | TGTGCCAGCAGTGATTCAGGGGTCTACACCGGGGAGCTGTTTTTT | . | TRBJ2-2 | . | TRBV27
CASSLGTGGTDTQYF | TGTGCCAGCTCACTGGGGACAGGGGGCACAGATACGCAGTATTTT | TRBD1 | TRBJ2-3 | . | TRBV18
CASSMTGGGFSEAFF | TGTGCCAGCAGCATGACAGGGGGAGGGTTCTCTGAAGCTTTCTTT | TRBD1 | TRBJ1-1 | few | TRBV7-9
CASSSQAAYSYEQYF | TGTGCCAGCAGTTCACAGGCCGCCTACTCCTACGAGCAGTACTTC | . | TRBJ2-7 | . | TRBV28
CASSLEVRLDTQYF | TGCGCCAGCAGCTTGGAAGTCCGACTAGATACGCAGTATTTT | . | TRBJ2-3 | few | TRBV5-1
CASRGRGVDQPQHF | TGTGCCAGCAGAGGCAGGGGAGTGGATCAGCCCCAGCATTTT | . | TRBJ1-5 | few | TRBV2
CASRRGTSGTDTQYF | TGTGCCAGTAGAAGGGGGACTAGCGGCACAGATACGCAGTATTTT | TRBD2 | TRBJ2-3 | . | TRBV19
CASSLGTSGSNTQYF | TGTGCCAGCAGCTTAGGGACTAGCGGGAGTAATACGCAGTATTTT | TRBD2 | TRBJ2-3 | . | TRBV11-3
CASSDGEGGETQYF | TGTGCCAGCAGTGATGGAGAGGGCGGCGAGACCCAGTACTTC | . | TRBJ2-5 | . | TRBV6-1
CASTTGASYEQYF | TGTGCCAGCACCACAGGGGCGTCCTACGAGCAGTACTTC | TRBD1 | TRBJ2-7 | once | TRBV2
CATSRAYSTDTQYF | TGTGCCACCAGCAGAGCGTATAGCACAGATACGCAGTATTTT | . | TRBJ2-3 | . | TRBV15
CASSLGNGYTF | TGCGCCAGCAGCCTGGGCAATGGCTACACCTTC | . | TRBJ1-2 | . | TRBV4-3
CASSLVAGHSYEQYF | TGTGCCAGCAGCTTAGTCGCGGGGCACTCCTACGAGCAGTACTTC | . | TRBJ2-7 | . | TRBV7-8
CSSSPGWTSRVNEQYF | TGTTCCAGCAGCCCTGGTTGGACTAGTAGGGTCAACGAGCAGTACTTC | TRBD2 | TRBJ2-7 | . | TRBV7-9
CASSLAGADTQYF | TGTGCCAGCAGCTTGGCCGGGGCAGATACGCAGTATTTT | . | TRBJ2-3 | . | TRBV5-4